This T cell receptor (beta chain) was documented in a study of vaccination and CD4 T cells after COVID-19. Sequenced with the Oncomine TCR Beta short-read assay was DNA taken from cultured CD4+ T cells. Using its own MiXCR run on the PCR reads, TCRdb lists one record per CDR3 protein. The table includes roughly 6,600 distinct CDR3 sequences, around 39% detected once. Trimming removed 3 bases at V and 2 bases at J, with 10 bases between. This CDR3 is 14 amino acids long. Specified treatment: roughly 11-day PBMC culture with coronavirus spike peptide pools or control peptides (ViraFEST assay). The unexposed donor gave CD4+ T cells before the COVID-19 pandemic (2011-2018). Cells were cultured for about ten days, and then CD4+ T cells were isolated by negative selection. This clonotype was found once. What it recognizes is unknown.

This TCR was sampled from a human donor in good health. The rearrangement links TRBV12-3 or TRBV12-4 to TRBJ1-2, with D possibly matching TRBD1 (6 bases). The sequencing input was CD4+ T cells from blood, cultured in vitro. The CDR3 protein is CASSFGTKNYGYTF. The CDR3 DNA reads TGTGCCAGCAGTTTTGGGACAAAAAACTATGGCTACACCTTC.